This T cell receptor beta chain was captured by sequencing in a study of T cells and Merkel cell carcinoma outcomes. Points from the study as a whole: In Merkel cell carcinoma, repertoire and T-cell density reportedly predicted outcomes.

Of note for this clone: Its antigen is unknown.

Some clones are missing from TCRdb's copy, which holds only in-frame ones; the method was immunoSEQ multiplex PCR. The table has about 5,600 clones, roughly 77% seen once. This CDR3 region has 15 residues. The V end lost 3 bases, the J end lost 4 bases, and 10 bases lay between the germline ends. The germline CDR1 and CDR2 sequences are SGHAT and FQNNGV. The specimen was tumor tissue from Merkel cell carcinoma. This sequence joins TRBV11-2 and TRBJ2-6; D gene uncertain. The TCR was taken from a human donor with Merkel cell carcinoma. CDR3 DNA sequence: TGTGCCAGCAGCTTTATTAGGGTAGGGGCCAACGTCCTGACTTTC. Amino acid sequence: CASSFIRVGANVLTF.